The 25 T cell receptor beta chains reported below all come from one sample, sequenced in a study of T cell responses to AZD1222 COVID-19 vaccine. Method: immunoSEQ multiplex PCR; TCRdb's copy keeps in-frame clones and lacks some. The table includes about 69,000 clones, about nine tenths detected once. The starting material was peripheral blood, obtained on day 0 of AZD1222 vaccination. These receptors were taken from an adult in good health.

The chain joins TRBV19 to TRBJ1-2, with a tentative D call TRBD1 (5 bases). The CDR3 is made up of 14 amino acids. Germline CDR1 reads LNHDA; CDR2 reads SQIVND (reference sequence). With 11 bases removed from V and 3 bases from J, the gap between germline ends came to 19 bases. CDR3 nucleotide sequence: TGTGCCTCCCTGGACACCTTCAAATACTATGGCTACACCTTC. Its translation is CASLDTFKYYGYTF.

The chain uses TRBV27 and TRBJ1-6; D is unclear. This CDR3 is built from 13 residues. From germline, CDR1 is MNHEY and CDR2 SMNVEV (reference sequence). V lost 4 bases, J lost 8 bases, and 9 bases lay in between. The CDR3 loop is CASSSDGYSPLHF. For the CDR3, the DNA is TGTGCCAGCAGTTCGGACGGATATTCACCCCTCCACTTT.

This chain joins TRBV10-3 and TRBJ2-6; 10 nucleotides line up with TRBD2. This CDR3 contains 18 residues. V shed 5 bases and J 0 bases; nucleotides not matched to a gene: 7. Germline values: CDR1 ENHRY, CDR2 SYGVKD. The CDR3 DNA follows: TGTGCCATCAGTTTAGCGGGAGGTTACCTCTCTGGGGCCAACGTCCTGACTTTC. This encodes CAISLAGGYLSGANVLTF.

The J gene is TRBJ2-2, the V gene TRBV7-3; D is undetermined. The V gene lost 5 bases and the J gene lost 0 bases, with 13 bases spanning the gap. Germline loops: CDR1 SGHTA, CDR2 FQGTGA. The CDR3 is made up of 16 amino acids. The CDR3 spells CASSPASSANTGELFF. CDR3 DNA: TGTGCCAGCAGCCCCGCATCCAGCGCGAACACCGGGGAGCTGTTTTTT.

The chain links TRBV21-1 to TRBJ2-5; the D call in the table, TRBD1, was not verified against the DNA. TRBV21-1 is classified as a pseudogene. The CDR3 loop spans 14 amino acids. CDR3 in amino acids: CASSNIDREETQYF. CDR3 coding DNA: TGTGCCAGCAGCAATATTGACAGAGAAGAGACCCAGTACTTC.

The rearrangement joins TRBV19 to TRBJ1-1; no reliable D call. Looked up from germline, CDR1 is LNHDA and CDR2 is SQIVND (reference sequence). Trimming shortened V by 3 bases and J by 1 base, and 6 bases separated the two germline ends. The CDR3 length is 13 residues. CDR3 DNA sequence: TGTGCCAGTAGTATGATGAGGAACACTGAAGCTTTCTTT. Translation: CASSMMRNTEAFF.

CDR3 sequence: CASSLGQAGYTF. DNA for the CDR3: TGTGCCAGCAGCTTAGGACAGGCTGGCTACACCTTC. V is TRBV7-9 and J is TRBJ1-2; possibly TRBD1 for D (6 bases). V lost 1 base and J lost 7, with 7 bases in between. This CDR3 region has 12 residues. Germline V gene sequence: CDR1 SEHNR, CDR2 FQNEAQ (reference sequence).

The gene calls are TRBV6-1 and TRBJ2-7; 7 bases align to TRBD2. V lost 2 bases to trimming and J lost 4 bases; unmatched junction nucleotides: 8. Germline loops: CDR1 MNHNS, CDR2 SASEGT. CDR3 length: 15 residues. The CDR3 here is CASSESPGGIYEQYF. The CDR3 nucleotides read TGTGCCAGCAGTGAATCCCCGGGAGGAATTTACGAGCAGTACTTC.

The chain employs TRBV6-5 and TRBJ2-7, with TRBD1 matching over 10 bases. With 2 bases clipped from V and 7 bases from J, the junction kept 11 bases outside the gene matches. CDR1 and CDR2 from the germline V gene are MNHEY and SVGAGI. The CDR3 is 16 residues long. CDR3 DNA sequence: TGTGCCAGCAGTTACCGGATCAGGGACAGGGGTTTGGAGCAGTACTTC. Translation gives CASSYRIRDRGLEQYF.

The chain recombines TRBV19 with TRBJ1-2; 12 bases agree with TRBD1. V lost 8 bases, J lost 4 bases, and 2 bases stayed unmatched. The CDR3 has 13 residues. Per the germline V gene, CDR1 is LNHDA and CDR2 is SQIVND (reference sequence). The chain's CDR3 is CASGDRGPYGYTF. The CDR3 DNA is TGTGCCAGTGGGGACAGGGGGCCCTATGGCTACACCTTC.

The chain links TRBV29-1 to TRBJ2-1, with D uncertain. Trimming left V 2 bases short and J 4 bases short, with 18 bases between. CDR3 length equals 16 residues. Germline V gene sequence: CDR1 SQVTM, CDR2 ANQGSEA. The CDR3 spells CSVESKERFLYNEQFF. CDR3 nucleotides: TGCAGCGTTGAAAGTAAGGAACGATTCTTATACAATGAGCAGTTCTTC.

The chain is built from TRBV3-1 (or the pseudogene TRBV3-2) and TRBJ2-3, with TRBD2 as a possible D gene (5 bases). The CDR3 is 16 amino acids. CDR1 and CDR2 from the germline V gene are LGHDT and YNNKEL (reference sequence). The V gene lost 4 bases and the J gene lost 3 bases, with 17 bases spanning the gap. CDR3 coding DNA: TGTGCCAGCAGCCCCTCGGGGAGTGTTTATACAGATACGCAGTATTTT. It specifies CASSPSGSVYTDTQYF.

The chain is built from TRBV28 and TRBJ2-5, with 7 positions matching TRBD1. The CDR3 contains 13 residues. Germline CDR1 reads MDHEN; CDR2 reads SYDVKM. V was pared by 7 bases and J by 6 bases, with 8 bases of the junction left unmatched. The CDR3 reads CASTRGQDKTQYF. The CDR3 DNA follows: TGTGCCAGCACCCGCGGACAGGATAAGACCCAGTACTTC.

This rearrangement joins TRBV6-2 or TRBV6-3 to TRBJ2-1; D remains unclear. V lost 0 bases, J lost 2 bases, and 17 bases lay in between. This CDR3 spans 18 amino acids. Germline loops: CDR1 MNHEY, CDR2 SVGEGT. The CDR3: CASSYSGVGRSAYNEQFF. The CDR3 coding sequence is TGTGCCAGCAGTTACTCTGGTGTGGGCAGGTCGGCCTACAATGAGCAGTTCTTC.

The rearrangement joins TRBV12-3 or TRBV12-4 to TRBJ2-3, with D possibly being TRBD1 or TRBD2 (6 bases each). CDR3 length: 13 amino acids. Trimming shortened V by 8 bases and J by 6 bases, and 15 bases separated the two germline ends. CDR3 DNA: TGTGCCAGCGAGAAGGGGGGTATGGATACGCAGTATTTT. Translated: CASEKGGMDTQYF.

The chain couples TRBV5-4 to TRBJ1-2; 7 bases agree with TRBD1. The CDR3 loop spans 15 amino acids. V trimming: 4 bases; J trimming: 5 bases; junction bases outside the gene matches: 11. Germline V CDR1 and CDR2: SGHNT, YYREEE (reference sequence). DNA of the CDR3: TGTGCCAGCAGCATGCTGACGACAGGGAAGTATGGCTACACCTTC. Encoded protein: CASSMLTTGKYGYTF.

The CDR3 bases are TGTGCCATCAGTGAAGCGGGCGGCAATCAGCCCCAGCATTTT. It yields the protein CAISEAGGNQPQHF. The V call is TRBV10-3, the J call TRBJ1-5; D is unresolved. V was pared by 3 bases and J by 2 bases, with 8 bases between. The CDR3 sequence is 14 residues long. Germline assignment: CDR1 ENHRY and CDR2 SYGVKD.

This chain joins TRBV12-3 or TRBV12-4 and TRBJ1-1; weak D call: TRBD1 (5 bases). The CDR3 totals 13 residues. Trimming stripped 6 bases from V and 2 bases from J, with 10 bases between. In nucleotides, the CDR3 is TGTGCCAGCAGCCTGGGACCAAACACTGAAGCTTTCTTT. This gives the protein CASSLGPNTEAFF.

The rearrangement uses TRBV7-8 and TRBJ1-2; D is possibly TRBD1 (6 bases). V was cut by 5 bases and J by 6 bases, with 10 bases left in between. Germline V gene sequence: CDR1 SGHVS, CDR2 FQNEAQ. The CDR3 contains 12 residues. The CDR3 protein is CASSEQGNGYTF. DNA for the CDR3: TGTGCCAGCAGCGAACAGGGTAATGGCTACACCTTC.

The chain combines TRBV9 with TRBJ1-1, with 7 positions matching TRBD1. V trimming: 4 bases; J trimming: 5 bases; junction bases outside the gene matches: 5. CDR1 and CDR2 (germline): SGDLS, YYNGEE. CDR3 length: 13 amino acids. The CDR3 is CASSRQGRTEAFF. The DNA for the CDR3 is TGTGCCAGCAGCCGACAGGGCCGAACTGAAGCTTTCTTT.

The genes are TRBV29-1 and TRBJ2-7; no clear D. This CDR3 comprises 12 residues. Germline loops: CDR1 SQVTM, CDR2 ANQGSEA. V lost 4 bases, J lost 2 bases, and 9 bases lay in between. The CDR3 region has the DNA TGCAGCGTTGTAGCCCAGACCTACGAGCAGTACTTC. It is translated as CSVVAQTYEQYF.

The chain carries TRBV5-6 and TRBJ1-5; D perhaps matches TRBD1 (5 bases). Between the trimmed V and J ends, which lost 4 bases and 0 bases, there was a span of 14 bases. CDR1 is SGHDT, CDR2 YYEEEE, per germline. The CDR3 length is 16 residues. CDR3 region: CASSKTGDDSNQPQHF. As DNA, the CDR3 is TGTGCCAGCAGCAAAACAGGTGACGATAGCAATCAGCCCCAGCATTTT.

The chain joins TRBV20-1 to TRBJ2-3, with D perhaps matching TRBD1 or TRBD2 (5 bases each). This CDR3 spans 11 amino acids. V shed 6 bases and J shed 7 bases, with 11 bases lying between them. From germline, CDR1 is DFQATT and CDR2 SNEGSKA (reference sequence). The CDR3 DNA is TGCAGTGCCCTGGGGGAATATACGCAGTATTTT. The encoded protein is CSALGEYTQYF.

The chain carries TRBV10-1 and TRBJ2-1; TRBD2 aligns across 11 bases. The germline V gene encodes CDR1 WNHNN and CDR2 SYGVQD (reference sequence). Trimming cost V 7 bases and J 6 bases; bases outside gene matches: 8. This CDR3 comprises 15 residues. CDR3 DNA sequence: TGCGCCAGCAATCAGACTAGCGGGGCGATCAATGAGCAGTTCTTC. Translating gives CASNQTSGAINEQFF.

The CDR3 DNA follows: TGTGCCAGCTCACCATCGCGTGCGGAGTACTACGAGCAGTACTTC. Amino acids: CASSPSRAEYYEQYF. This sequence joins TRBV18 and TRBJ2-7; D gene uncertain. Germline-derived CDR1 and CDR2 are KGHSH and LQKENI. The V and J ends lost 2 bases and 3 bases respectively, with 14 bases between them. The CDR3 length is 15 residues.